This T cell receptor (beta chain) is from a study of radiotherapy plus CTLA-4 blockade in lung cancer. Study-level findings and limits: The study found tumor-derived TCR clones expanded in blood after radiotherapy plus ipilimumab. Interferon-beta and early blood T cell clone dynamics reportedly predicted response best.

This clone was seen only once. What it binds is not known. Germline values: CDR1 MNHEY, CDR2 SVGAGI. The CDR3 totals 13 residues. V was pared by 6 bases and J by 4 bases, with 13 bases between. Treatment of patients with chemo-refractory metastatic non-small-cell lung cancer consisted of focal radiation plus CTLA-4 blockade with ipilimumab. Profiling relied on immunoSEQ multiplex PCR, and the TCRdb table lists in-frame clones only, not all of them. In the table there are tens of thousands of clones, roughly four fifths of which are singletons. The chain combines TRBV6-5 with TRBJ2-7, with D unclear. The input for sequencing was peripheral blood, taken from a patient treated with radiotherapy plus ipilimumab. The receptor comes from a human donor with non-small cell lung cancer that progressed on radiotherapy plus ipilimumab. The CDR3 coding sequence is TGTGCCAGCAGCCTGGCTCGCGCGTACGAGCAGTACTTC. As protein: CASSLARAYEQYF.